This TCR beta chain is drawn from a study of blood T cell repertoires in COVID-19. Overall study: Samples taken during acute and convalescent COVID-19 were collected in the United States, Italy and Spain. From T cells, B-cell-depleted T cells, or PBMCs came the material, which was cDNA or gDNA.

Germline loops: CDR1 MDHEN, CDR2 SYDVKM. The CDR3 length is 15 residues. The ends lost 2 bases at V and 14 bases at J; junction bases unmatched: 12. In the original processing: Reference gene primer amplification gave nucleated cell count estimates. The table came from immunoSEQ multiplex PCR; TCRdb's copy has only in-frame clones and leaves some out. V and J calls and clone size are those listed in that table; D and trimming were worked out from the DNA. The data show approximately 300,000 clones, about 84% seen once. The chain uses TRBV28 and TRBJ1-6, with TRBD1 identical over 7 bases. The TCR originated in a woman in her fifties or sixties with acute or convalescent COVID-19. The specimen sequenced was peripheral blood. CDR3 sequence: CASSLGDRSGEALHF. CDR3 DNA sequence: TGTGCCAGCAGTTTAGGGGACAGATCTGGAGAGGCCCTCCACTTT.